The next 25 T cell receptor beta chains were all read from a single sample in a study of blood T cell repertoires in COVID-19. Measured with immunoSEQ multiplex PCR; TCRdb has only the in-frame clones, and not every one. The sample shows 350,000 to 450,000 clones, more than 70% of them seen only once. Sequenced material: PBMCs or T cells enriched from blood (not recorded which). Source of these receptors: a young woman who had been exposed to COVID-19.

The chain links TRBV27 to TRBJ2-1; TRBD1 matches 10 bases. CDR1 and CDR2 from the germline V gene are MNHEY and SMNVEV (reference sequence). Germline trimming cut 3 bases from V and 1 base from J; bases unmatched to any gene: 3. The CDR3 loop spans 16 amino acids. This CDR3 reads CASSFLGQGSYNEQFF. The CDR3 DNA follows: TGTGCCAGCAGTTTCTTGGGACAGGGGTCCTACAATGAGCAGTTCTTC.

The rearrangement uses TRBV7-9 and TRBJ1-2; TRBD1 is a possible D gene (6 bases). Germline CDR1 is SEHNR and CDR2 is FQNEAQ (reference sequence). V was cut by 4 bases and J by 8 bases, with 20 bases left in between. The CDR3 runs to 15 residues. The CDR3 loop reads CASSSGEYSIWGYTF. The CDR3, as DNA: TGTGCCAGCAGCTCAGGGGAGTACAGCATCTGGGGCTACACCTTC.

This sequence joins TRBV27 and TRBJ2-2; TRBD1 matches at 8 bases. The CDR3 runs to 15 residues. Per germline, CDR1 MNHEY and CDR2 SMNVEV (reference sequence). V shed 3 bases and J 1 base; nucleotides not matched to a gene: 1. The DNA for the CDR3 is TGTGCCAGCAGTTTGGACAGGGTGAACACCGGGGAGCTGTTTTTT. Protein sequence: CASSLDRVNTGELFF.

This clone was seen a few times. The genes are TRBV27 and TRBJ1-2; 9 nucleotides line up with TRBD1. CDR1 MNHEY and CDR2 SMNVEV come from the germline V gene (reference sequence). The ends lost 3 bases at V and 4 bases at J; junction bases unmatched: 6. This CDR3 has 15 residues. The CDR3 DNA sequence: TGTGCCAGCAGTTTCCACAGGGGGCGGTCCTATGGCTACACCTTC. It is translated as CASSFHRGRSYGYTF.

This sequence joins TRBV7-2 and TRBJ1-6; TRBD1 aligns across 10 bases. The CDR3 covers 15 residues. Per the germline V gene, CDR1 is SGHTA and CDR2 is FQGNSA. Germline trimming cut 7 bases from V and 7 bases from J; bases unmatched to any gene: 7. CDR3 DNA: TGTGCCAGCACCCCCGACAGGGGGCGGAATTCACCCCTCCACTTT. Translation: CASTPDRGRNSPLHF.

This chain links TRBV16 with TRBJ1-1; D gene unclear. CDR1 is KGHSY, CDR2 FQNENV, per germline. The V and J ends lost 2 bases and 4 bases respectively, with 11 bases between them. This CDR3 spans 14 amino acids. CDR3: CASSQGSSVTEAFF. CDR3 DNA sequence: TGTGCCAGCAGCCAAGGTTCGAGCGTCACTGAAGCTTTCTTT.

This chain uses TRBV4-1 with TRBJ2-7, with a weak D call TRBD2 (6 bases). Germline CDR1 reads MGHRA; CDR2 reads YSYEKL. The CDR3 is 16 residues long. Trimming pared 1 base from V and 7 bases from J, leaving 20 bases between. The CDR3 bases are TGCGCCAGCAGCCAAGCCGGGGATCTGGGACTTGAAGAGCAGTACTTC. This translates into CASSQAGDLGLEEQYF.

Here the CDR3 reads CASSQRGAYGELFF. The CDR3 nucleotides read TGCGCCAGCAGCCAGCGGGGAGCATACGGGGAGCTGTTTTTT. The rearrangement uses TRBV4-3 and TRBJ2-2; a possible D gene is TRBD2 (6 bases). Germline V gene sequence: CDR1 LGHNA, CDR2 YSLEER. V lost 3 bases, J lost 7 bases, and 12 bases lay in between. The CDR3 consists of 14 residues.

This chain joins TRBV4-1 and TRBJ1-1, with 10 bases lining up with TRBD1. The CDR3 runs 15 residues. Germline assignment: CDR1 MGHRA and CDR2 YSYEKL. V lost 4 bases and J lost 1; bases outside the gene matches: 3. CDR3 in amino acids: CASSRTGGANTEAFF. The CDR3 nucleotides are TGCGCCAGCAGCCGGACAGGGGGGGCGAACACTGAAGCTTTCTTT.

V usage is TRBV7-9 and J usage is TRBJ1-4; 7 bases match TRBD1. There are 13 residues in the CDR3. The trim removed 6 bases at V and 8 bases at J, leaving 6 bases unmatched. Germline CDR1 and CDR2: SEHNR and FQNEAQ (reference sequence). The CDR3 loop reads CASRRTGAEKLFF. Written as DNA, the CDR3 is TGTGCCAGCAGGCGAACAGGGGCCGAAAAACTGTTTTTT.

The V call is TRBV19, the J call TRBJ2-2; D is ambiguous. The germline V gene has CDR1 LNHDA and CDR2 SQIVND (reference sequence). The V gene lost 1 base and the J gene lost 2 bases, with 5 bases spanning the gap. This CDR3 region has 14 residues. The CDR3: CASSIGGNTGELFF. The DNA of the CDR3 is TGTGCCAGTAGTATAGGCGGAAACACCGGGGAGCTGTTTTTT.

This clone was recorded once. This chain's CDR3 is CSVASGLNQPQHF. In DNA, the CDR3 is TGCAGCGTCGCTTCAGGACTCAATCAGCCCCAGCATTTT. The rearrangement uses TRBV29-1 and TRBJ1-5; no clear D. Germline V gene lookup returns CDR1 SQVTM and CDR2 ANQGSEA. Trimming took 6 bases from V and 3 from J, leaving 12 bases between them. There are 13 residues in the CDR3. Full variable domain (rest looked up from reference TRBV29-1 and TRBJ1-5): SAVISQKPSRDICQRGTSLTIQCQVDSQVTMMFWYRQQPGQSLTLIATANQGSEATYESGFVIDKFPISRPNLTFSTLTVSNMSPEDSSIYLCSVASGLNQPQHFGDGTRLSIL.

CDR3 in amino acids: CASSLPRFNNEQFF. The CDR3 nucleotides are TGTGCCAGCAGCTTACCTAGATTCAACAATGAGCAGTTCTTC. V and J are TRBV7-8 and TRBJ2-1, with D unclear. This CDR3 region has 14 residues. CDR1 and CDR2 (germline): SGHVS, FQNEAQ. V was pared by 2 bases and J by 5 bases, with 10 bases between.

The chain has TRBV15 and TRBJ2-2, with TRBD2 as a possible D gene (5 bases). The germline V gene has CDR1 LNHNV and CDR2 YYDKDF (reference sequence). CDR3 length: 15 amino acids. V was shortened by 3 bases and J by 6 bases, with 14 bases between the two germline ends. CDR3 DNA: TGTGCCACCAGCAGCGGACTCCAAATTCCCGGGGAGCTGTTTTTT. Protein: CATSSGLQIPGELFF.

CDR3 DNA: TGCGCCAGCAGCCAGACCACAGCCTCCCTATCTACAGATACGCAGTATTTT. It codes for CASSQTTASLSTDTQYF. The chain combines TRBV4-3 with TRBJ2-3; D ambiguous. Germline V CDR1 and CDR2: LGHNA, YSLEER. CDR3 length: 17 residues. The V end lost 3 bases, the J end lost 3 bases, and 19 bases lay between the germline ends.

V and J are TRBV28 and TRBJ2-1, with D hard to call. Germline lookup yields CDR1 MDHEN and CDR2 SYDVKM. This CDR3 is 12 amino acids long. Trimming took 6 bases from V and 9 from J, leaving 12 bases between them. The CDR3 bases are TGTGCCAGCAGCCGCTATCCTGTTGAGCAGTTCTTC. It is translated as CASSRYPVEQFF.

The chain couples TRBV5-1 to TRBJ2-2, with 9 bases that match TRBD2. CDR3 length: 15 amino acids. Per the germline V gene, CDR1 is SGHRS and CDR2 is YFSETQ. V shed 7 bases, J shed 5 bases, and the junction held 9 bases outside the gene matches. CDR3 nucleotide sequence: TGCGCCAGCGCTATTAGCGGGAGCGGGACCGGGGAGCTGTTTTTT. It translates to CASAISGSGTGELFF.

The gene calls are TRBV28 and TRBJ1-2; D gene ambiguous. The V gene lost 6 bases and the J gene lost 3 bases, with 11 bases spanning the gap. The CDR3 length is 13 residues. Germline lookup yields CDR1 MDHEN and CDR2 SYDVKM. The CDR3 sequence: CASSLLVDYGYTF. CDR3 nucleotides: TGTGCCAGCAGCCTGTTAGTAGACTATGGCTACACCTTC.

The DNA for the CDR3 is TGTGCCAGCAGCGTAGACGATGGGCGCGAGCAGTACTTC. Translating gives CASSVDDGREQYF. The chain links TRBV9 to TRBJ2-7; D is ambiguous. CDR3 length equals 13 residues. Trimming removed 0 bases from V and 6 bases from J, with 10 bases in between. CDR1 SGDLS and CDR2 YYNGEE come from the germline V gene.

A remark on this clone: The same CDR3 is also encoded by other DNA sequences in this sample. V gene TRBV5-1 combines with J gene TRBJ2-7, with D hard to call. This CDR3 comprises 14 residues. CDR1 and CDR2 (germline): SGHRS, YFSETQ. V lost 0 bases to trimming and J lost 0 bases, with 7 bases between them. CDR3: CASSLAAASYEQYF. The CDR3 nucleotides are TGCGCCAGCAGCTTGGCCGCGGCCTCCTACGAGCAGTACTTC.

This sequence joins TRBV3-1 (or the pseudogene TRBV3-2) and TRBJ2-1; 12 nucleotides align to TRBD1. Germline trimming cut 2 bases from V and 9 bases from J; bases unmatched to any gene: 5. CDR3 length: 15 residues. The germline CDR1 and CDR2 sequences are LGHDT and YNNKEL (reference sequence). The CDR3 sequence is CASSQSGTGGGEQFF. For the CDR3, the DNA is TGTGCCAGCAGCCAATCCGGGACAGGGGGCGGTGAGCAGTTCTTC.

The gene calls are TRBV15 and TRBJ1-5; TRBD1 might be the D (5 bases). V lost 0 bases, J lost 6 bases, and 15 bases lay in between. This CDR3 region has 16 residues. Germline V gene sequence: CDR1 LNHNV, CDR2 YYDKDF (reference sequence). The CDR3 DNA is TGTGCCACCAGCAGAGAAGCGGGGCCACGCGGTCAGCCCCAGCATTTT. This translates into CATSREAGPRGQPQHF.

This clone has a single count. The chain is built from TRBV28 and TRBJ1-2; possibly TRBD1 for D (6 bases). Germline-derived CDR1 and CDR2 are MDHEN and SYDVKM. There are 13 residues in the CDR3. Trimming pared 7 bases from V and 8 bases from J, leaving 17 bases between. The CDR3 is CASTPLVGAGYTF. The CDR3, as DNA: TGTGCCAGCACTCCCCTTGTGGGGGCGGGCTACACCTTC.

J is TRBJ1-1 and V is TRBV19; 8 bases align to TRBD1. The length of the CDR3 is 15 residues. The germline CDR1 and CDR2 sequences are LNHDA and SQIVND (reference sequence). The trim removed 3 bases at V and 2 bases at J, leaving 5 bases unmatched. The CDR3 nucleotides read TGTGCCAGTAGTATGGGGGGGACAGGTAACACTGAAGCTTTCTTT. This sequence encodes CASSMGGTGNTEAFF.

Here the CDR3 reads CASSPTGNTGELFF. The CDR3 DNA follows: TGTGCCAGCTCACCAACGGGAAACACCGGGGAGCTGTTTTTT. This rearrangement joins TRBV18 to TRBJ2-2, with D perhaps TRBD2 (5 bases). The CDR3 loop spans 14 amino acids. The V gene's germline CDR1 is KGHSH and CDR2 LQKENI. V was trimmed by 2 bases and J by 2 bases, leaving 6 bases between them.